These 31 T cell receptor beta chains came from one sample sequenced in a study of cytomegalovirus exposure and HLA in healthy donors (TCRdb year 2017). Receptor libraries were prepared by the immunoSEQ multiplex PCR assay. For the multiplex PCR, a mixture combining 60 forward primers for TCR Vbeta segments and 13 reverse primers for TCR Jbeta segments was used. Here the immuneACCESS table is served through TCRdb, limited to in-frame sequences with V and J called. Missing clones are a known gap in these copies; in checked studies unresolved V genes cover under half, and the rest lacks a known reason. This sample lists more than 75,000 clones; roughly 80% were detected once. Roughly 6.1% of the sample goes to the ten largest clones. Sequencing was carried out using PBMCs. The receptors originated from a woman aged 45-65 years in good health and CMV-seropositive.

The V gene is TRBV28, the J gene TRBJ2-7, with 9 bases matching TRBD1. V shed 3 bases, J shed 1 base, and the junction held 10 bases outside the gene matches. The CDR3 loop spans 17 amino acids. Germline-derived CDR1 and CDR2 are MDHEN and SYDVKM. DNA for the CDR3: TGTGCCAGCAGTTTGTTCAATCCGGGACAGGGTTCCTACGAGCAGTACTTC. Its protein product is CASSLFNPGQGSYEQYF.

In nucleotides, the CDR3 is TGTGCCCCGGGCAGCGGGAGGCTCAGCACAGATACGCAGTATTTT. Translation: CAPGSGRLSTDTQYF. V gene TRBV7-2 combines with J gene TRBJ2-3, with 9 nucleotides matching TRBD2. J lost 0 bases, V lost 11 bases, and 9 bases had no gene match. The CDR3 totals 15 residues. Germline V gene data show CDR1 as SGHTA and CDR2 as FQGNSA.

J is TRBJ2-5 and V is TRBV5-4, with a possible D match to TRBD1 (8 bases). V shed 4 bases and J shed 2 bases, with 12 bases lying between them. The CDR3 runs to 14 residues. The germline gives CDR1 SGHNT, CDR2 YYREEE (reference sequence). The CDR3 protein is CASSSGTGQETQYF. The CDR3 DNA reads as TGTGCCAGCAGCAGCGGGACAGGACAAGAGACCCAGTACTTC.

The genes are TRBV6-1 and TRBJ2-2, with TRBD2 identical over 9 bases. Trimming cost V 6 bases and J 8 bases; bases outside gene matches: 4. Germline CDR1 reads MNHNS; CDR2 reads SASEGT. The CDR3 sequence is 13 residues long. In DNA, the CDR3 is TGTGCCAGCAGACTAGCGGGTTCGGGGGAGCTGTTTTTT. The encoded protein is CASRLAGSGELFF.

The chain has TRBV6-5 and TRBJ2-1; 8 bases match TRBD2. J gave up 8 bases and V 5 bases, and 2 bases lay outside the gene matches. This CDR3 is built from 12 residues. From germline, CDR1 is MNHEY and CDR2 SVGAGI. CDR3 amino acids: CASSKTSDEQFF. Here the CDR3 DNA reads TGTGCCAGCAGTAAGACTAGCGATGAGCAGTTCTTC.

The chain has TRBV15 and TRBJ1-2; D ambiguous. Between the trimmed V and J ends, which lost 5 bases and 4 bases, there was a span of 14 bases. CDR1 is LNHNV, CDR2 YYDKDF, per germline (reference sequence). CDR3 length equals 14 residues. CDR3 DNA: TGTGCCACCAGCCCCCCATGGGAGGGCTATGGCTACACCTTC. It specifies CATSPPWEGYGYTF.

This rearrangement joins TRBV19 to TRBJ2-1, with D possibly being TRBD2 (6 bases). The V and J ends lost 0 bases and 2 bases respectively, with 11 bases between them. In germline, CDR1 is LNHDA, CDR2 SQIVND (reference sequence). This CDR3 has 16 amino acids. CDR3 amino acids: CASSIDHGGTYNEQFF. The CDR3 DNA reads TGTGCCAGTAGTATAGATCATGGCGGGACCTACAATGAGCAGTTCTTC.

The rearrangement joins TRBV28 to TRBJ1-2, with 11 bases identical to TRBD1. Germline V CDR1 and CDR2: MDHEN, SYDVKM. The V gene end was trimmed by 3 bases and the J gene end by 3 bases; junction bases not matched to a gene: 9. There are 17 residues in the CDR3. The CDR3 region is CASSLSGTGGVYYGYTF. DNA of the CDR3: TGTGCCAGCAGTTTGAGTGGGACAGGGGGTGTATACTATGGCTACACCTTC.

The V gene is TRBV28, the J gene TRBJ1-1; D not resolved. The germline CDR1 and CDR2 sequences are MDHEN and SYDVKM. V was cut by 6 bases and J by 5 bases, with 10 bases left in between. There are 12 residues in the CDR3. CDR3: CASSSGGTEAFF. The CDR3 DNA follows: TGTGCCAGCAGCTCCGGAGGGACTGAAGCTTTCTTT.

This chain uses TRBV9 with TRBJ2-7, with a possible D match to TRBD2 (6 bases). V was pared by 2 bases and J by 2 bases, with 14 bases between. Germline V gives CDR1 SGDLS, CDR2 YYNGEE. The CDR3 is 15 amino acids. CDR3 coding DNA: TGTGCCAGCAGCGTCGCTAGCGCTTATCCCTACGAGCAGTACTTC. Amino acids: CASSVASAYPYEQYF. Full variable domain (rest looked up from reference TRBV9 and TRBJ2-7): DSGVTQTPKHLITATGQRVTLRCSPRSGDLSVYWYQQSLDQGLQFLIQYYNGEERAKGNILERFSAQQFPDLHSELNLSSLELGDSALYFCASSVASAYPYEQYFGPGTRLTVT.

V and J are TRBV5-1 and TRBJ1-2, with D possibly matching TRBD1 (6 bases). The V end lost 4 bases, the J end lost 7 bases, and 17 bases lay between the germline ends. Germline-derived CDR1 and CDR2 are SGHRS and YFSETQ. The CDR3 extends over 14 amino acids. The CDR3 spells CASSQTAGALGYTF. CDR3 nucleotides: TGCGCCAGCAGCCAAACTGCGGGGGCGCTTGGCTACACCTTC.

This clone was counted many times. The chain is built from TRBV23-1 and TRBJ2-1, with D tentatively TRBD1 (5 bases). TRBV23-1 is an ORF, with its function uncertain. CDR3 length: 14 amino acids. V was cut by 8 bases and J by 9 bases, with 20 bases left in between. The CDR3 DNA is TGCGCCAGCGGCTCAGGGCTCCTAGACTCTGAGCAGTTCTTC. This gives the protein CASGSGLLDSEQFF.

A few counts support this clone. The chain uses TRBV7-6 and TRBJ1-1, with 9 nucleotides matching TRBD1. In germline, CDR1 is SGHVS, CDR2 FNYEAQ. J was trimmed by 1 base and V by 8 bases; bases with no gene match: 2. The CDR3 is made up of 13 amino acids. The CDR3 DNA reads TGTGCCAGCGGGACAGGGAGGAACACTGAAGCTTTCTTT. Protein sequence: CASGTGRNTEAFF.

This chain joins TRBV6-1 and TRBJ1-1, with 11 nucleotides matching TRBD1. Per germline, CDR1 MNHNS and CDR2 SASEGT. The trim removed 6 bases at V and 4 bases at J, leaving 1 base unmatched. The CDR3 totals 13 residues. CDR3 sequence (DNA): TGTGCCAGCAGCGGGACAGGGGGCACTGAAGCTTTCTTT. Amino acid sequence: CASSGTGGTEAFF.

The V call is TRBV5-6, the J call TRBJ2-5; 7 bases line up with TRBD1. J was trimmed by 5 bases and V by 2 bases; bases with no gene match: 6. Germline CDR1 SGHDT, CDR2 YYEEEE. The CDR3 is 14 amino acids. The CDR3 DNA reads TGTGCCAGCAGCTTAGGGGGCCAAGGGGAGACCCAGTACTTC. Encoded protein: CASSLGGQGETQYF. Based on the CDR3 plus reference TRBV5-6 and TRBJ2-5, the full variable domain is DAGVTQSPTHLIKTRGQQVTLRCSPKSGHDTVSWYQQALGQGPQFIFQYYEEEERQRGNFPDRFSGHQFPNYSSELNVNALLLGDSALYLCASSLGGQGETQYFGPGTRLLVL.

The rearrangement uses TRBV13 and TRBJ2-2; 7 bases map to TRBD2. J lost 8 bases, V lost 6 bases, and 18 bases had no gene match. Germline V gene lookup returns CDR1 PRHDT and CDR2 FYEKMQ (reference sequence). The CDR3 extends over 17 amino acids. CDR3 coding DNA: TGTGCCAGCAGGCCCGCGGAGTGGGAGGGCCGGAGTGGGGAGCTGTTTTTT. It translates to CASRPAEWEGRSGELFF.

The chain has TRBV6-1 and TRBJ1-5; unclear D gene. CDR1 and CDR2 (germline): MNHNS, SASEGT. Trimming left V 3 bases short and J 8 bases short, with 5 bases between. The CDR3 length is 11 residues. In nucleotides, the CDR3 is TGTGCCAGCAGTGATGCAGAGCCCCAGCATTTT. It specifies CASSDAEPQHF.

A few counts support this clone. The chain is built from TRBV6-1 and TRBJ2-5, with TRBD2 matching 7 bases. In germline, CDR1 is MNHNS, CDR2 SASEGT. With V trimmed by 5 bases and J by 4 bases, 10 bases remained unmatched. The CDR3 spans 15 residues. The CDR3 bases are TGTGCCAGCAGTTCGACTAGCTTGGATGGAGAGACCCAGTACTTC. Its translation: CASSSTSLDGETQYF.

The chain joins TRBV28 to TRBJ2-5, with 11 nucleotides matching TRBD1. CDR1 MDHEN and CDR2 SYDVKM come from the germline V gene. After removal of 8 bases from V and 2 bases from J, the junction contained 1 base not matched to a gene. The CDR3 runs 13 residues. Written as DNA, the CDR3 is TGTGCCAGCCGGGACAGGGGGCAAGAGACCCAGTACTTC. Amino acid sequence: CASRDRGQETQYF.

V gene TRBV5-1 combines with J gene TRBJ2-5, with TRBD2 as a possible D gene (5 bases). The germline gives CDR1 SGHRS, CDR2 YFSETQ. V was shortened by 0 bases and J by 1 base, with 13 bases between the two germline ends. The CDR3 is 16 amino acids. CDR3 nucleotide sequence: TGCGCCAGCAGCTTGGGCGGTGGGAGCACCCAAGAGACCCAGTACTTC. It yields the protein CASSLGGGSTQETQYF.

The chain has TRBV4-2 and TRBJ2-7; a weak D match, TRBD1 (6 bases). This CDR3 contains 15 residues. Trimming shortened V by 1 base and J by 6 bases, and 16 bases separated the two germline ends. The germline gives CDR1 LGHNA, CDR2 YNFKEQ. The chain's CDR3 is CASSQVPGVSFEQYF. In nucleotides, the CDR3 is TGTGCCAGCAGCCAAGTTCCAGGGGTTTCATTCGAGCAGTACTTC.

This clone has just a few counts. The rearrangement links TRBV25-1 to TRBJ1-1; weak D call: TRBD1 (5 bases). The CDR3 has 11 amino acids. Germline V gene lookup returns CDR1 MGHDK and CDR2 SYGVNS. The ends were cut back, 3 bases at V and 10 bases at J, with 9 bases in the middle. In DNA, the CDR3 is TGTGCCAGCAGTGATGTCAGGGCAGCTTTCTTT. This gives the protein CASSDVRAAFF.

This rearrangement joins TRBV9 to TRBJ2-5; D is possibly TRBD1 (6 bases). The length of the CDR3 is 14 residues. CDR1 and CDR2 from the germline V gene are SGDLS and YYNGEE. Between the trimmed V and J ends, which lost 0 bases and 4 bases, there was a span of 10 bases. In nucleotides, the CDR3 is TGTGCCAGCAGCGTAGACGCAGGGGCAGAGACCCAGTACTTC. Amino acid sequence: CASSVDAGAETQYF.

V and J are TRBV30 and TRBJ2-5, with D tentatively TRBD2 (5 bases). The DNA end is a closer match to TRBJ2-7, so the J assignment may be wrong. The CDR3 is 14 residues long. The germline V gene has CDR1 GTSNPN and CDR2 SVGIG (reference sequence). CDR3 sequence: CAWSVGGGSYEQYF. As DNA, the CDR3 is TGTGCCTGGAGTGTCGGCGGAGGATCCTACGAGCAGTACTTC.

V gene TRBV2 combines with J gene TRBJ2-7; weak D call: TRBD1 (7 bases). Germline CDR1 SNHLY, CDR2 FYNNEI. Trimming shortened V by 7 bases and J by 4 bases, and 17 bases separated the two germline ends. The CDR3 spans 14 residues. The CDR3 reads CASKGGQLLYEQYF. The CDR3 nucleotides read TGTGCCAGCAAGGGGGGACAGTTACTATACGAGCAGTACTTC.

On this clone: The conserved phenylalanine or tryptophan normally closing the CDR3 is absent here, so this likely arose from a read error. This sequence joins TRBV29-1 and TRBJ1-1; a possible D gene is TRBD1 (6 bases). In germline, CDR1 is SQVTM, CDR2 ANQGSEA. This CDR3 has 13 amino acids. Deletions cut 5 bases from V and 5 bases from J, with 15 bases between. This CDR3 reads CSVTFGGRTEAFL. DNA of the CDR3: TGCAGCGTTACCTTCGGGGGGCGGACTGAAGCTTTCCTT.

The rearrangement uses TRBV5-4 and TRBJ2-7, with 8 bases lining up with TRBD2. This CDR3 contains 15 residues. Looked up from germline, CDR1 is SGHNT and CDR2 is YYREEE (reference sequence). The V and J ends lost 0 bases and 6 bases, in that order; junction bases with no gene match: 8. CDR3 nucleotide sequence: TGTGCCAGCAGCTTGGTACGCGGGAGGCAGGGCGAGCAGTACTTC. It yields the protein CASSLVRGRQGEQYF.

This clone has a single count. The chain recombines TRBV18 with TRBJ1-3; 11 bases fit TRBD1. V was pared by 1 base and J by 4 bases, with 6 bases of the junction left unmatched. CDR3 length: 17 amino acids. Germline CDR1 reads KGHSH; CDR2 reads LQKENI. In nucleotides, the CDR3 is TGTGCCAGCTCACCACAAGGACAGGGGGCAGGAGGAAACACCATATATTTT. As protein: CASSPQGQGAGGNTIYF.

This clone was detected once. This chain connects TRBV2 to TRBJ1-2; D ambiguous. This CDR3 has 11 residues. Trimming shortened V by 7 bases and J by 6 bases, and 9 bases separated the two germline ends. From germline, CDR1 is SNHLY and CDR2 FYNNEI. The DNA of the CDR3 is TGTGCCAGCACCCGGGTGGATGGCTACACCTTC. As protein: CASTRVDGYTF.

V is TRBV29-1 and J is TRBJ2-7; D may be TRBD2 (7 bases). V lost 6 bases and J lost 4, with 13 bases in between. The CDR3 is 12 amino acids. Germline lookup yields CDR1 SQVTM and CDR2 ANQGSEA. The CDR3 nucleotides are TGCAGCGTCCATAGGGGGGGTTACGAGCAGTACTTC. Protein sequence: CSVHRGGYEQYF.

The chain links TRBV7-9 to TRBJ1-5, with D possibly being TRBD1 (6 bases). Germline V gene sequence: CDR1 SEHNR, CDR2 FQNEAQ (reference sequence). The CDR3 spans 15 residues. The ends were cut back, 4 bases at V and 3 bases at J, with 13 bases in the middle. The CDR3 region is CASSSGQPHNQPQHF. The CDR3, as DNA: TGTGCCAGCAGCTCGGGACAACCCCACAATCAGCCCCAGCATTTT.